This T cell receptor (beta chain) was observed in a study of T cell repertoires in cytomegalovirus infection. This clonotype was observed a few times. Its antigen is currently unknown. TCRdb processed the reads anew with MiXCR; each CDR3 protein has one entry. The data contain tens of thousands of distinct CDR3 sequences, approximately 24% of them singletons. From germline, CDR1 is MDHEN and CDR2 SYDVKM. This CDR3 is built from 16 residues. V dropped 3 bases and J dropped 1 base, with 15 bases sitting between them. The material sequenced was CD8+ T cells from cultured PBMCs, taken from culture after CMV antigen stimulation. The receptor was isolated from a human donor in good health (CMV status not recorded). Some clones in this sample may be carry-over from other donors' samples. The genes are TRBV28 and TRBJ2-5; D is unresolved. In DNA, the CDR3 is TGTGCCAGCAGTTTCGGTCGTCGGGCAGCCCAAGAGACCCAGTACTTC. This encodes CASSFGRRAAQETQYF.